This T cell receptor beta chain derives from a study of blood T cell repertoires in COVID-19. For the study at large: Sources were T cells, B-cell-depleted T cells, or PBMCs; the material itself was cDNA or gDNA.

The CDR3 is made up of 15 amino acids. V was shortened by 8 bases and J by 0 bases, with 13 bases between the two germline ends. In germline, CDR1 is SEHNR, CDR2 FQNEAQ (reference sequence). The data were produced by immunoSEQ multiplex PCR, yet TCRdb's version contains in-frame clones alone and is incomplete. The sample holds 55,000 to 80,000 clones, about 79% seen once. This sequence was found in a man aged 65 to 85 with acute or convalescent COVID-19. The sample consisted of peripheral blood. V and J are TRBV7-9 and TRBJ2-2; TRBD2 is a possible D gene (6 bases). Written as DNA, the CDR3 is TGTGCCAGCCCGAGGCGGGGTTCGAACACCGGGGAGCTGTTTTTT. This sequence encodes CASPRRGSNTGELFF.